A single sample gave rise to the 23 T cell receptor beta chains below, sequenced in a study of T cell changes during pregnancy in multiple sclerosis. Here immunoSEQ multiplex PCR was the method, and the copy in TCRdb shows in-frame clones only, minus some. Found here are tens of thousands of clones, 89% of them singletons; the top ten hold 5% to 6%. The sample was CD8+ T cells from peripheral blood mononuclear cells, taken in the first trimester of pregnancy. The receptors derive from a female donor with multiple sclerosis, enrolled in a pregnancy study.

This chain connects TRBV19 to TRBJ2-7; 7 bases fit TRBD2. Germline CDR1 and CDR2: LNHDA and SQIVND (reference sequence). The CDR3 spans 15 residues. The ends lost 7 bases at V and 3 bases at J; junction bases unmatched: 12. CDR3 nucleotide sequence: TGTGCCAGTAAAGAGCGGGATTTCCCATACTACGAGCAGTACTTC. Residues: CASKERDFPYYEQYF.

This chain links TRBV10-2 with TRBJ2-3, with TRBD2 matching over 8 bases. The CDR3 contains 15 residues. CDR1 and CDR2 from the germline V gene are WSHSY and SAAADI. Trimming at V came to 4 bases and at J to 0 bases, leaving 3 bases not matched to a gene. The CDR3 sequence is CASSGTSTSTDTQYF. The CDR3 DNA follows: TGCGCCAGCAGTGGGACTAGCACTAGCACAGATACGCAGTATTTT.

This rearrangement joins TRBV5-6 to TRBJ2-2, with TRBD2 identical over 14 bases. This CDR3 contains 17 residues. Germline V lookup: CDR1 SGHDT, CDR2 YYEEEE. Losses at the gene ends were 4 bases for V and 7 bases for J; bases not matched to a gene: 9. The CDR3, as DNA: TGTGCCAGCAGCCAGGTTGGGACTAGCGGGAGTTTCGGGGAGCTGTTTTTT. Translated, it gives CASSQVGTSGSFGELFF.

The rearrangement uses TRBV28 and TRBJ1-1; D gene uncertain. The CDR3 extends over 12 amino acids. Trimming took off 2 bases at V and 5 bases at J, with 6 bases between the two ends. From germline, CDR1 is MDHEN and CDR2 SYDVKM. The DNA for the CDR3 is TGTGCCAGCAGTTTACGGGGAACTGAAGCTTTCTTT. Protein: CASSLRGTEAFF.

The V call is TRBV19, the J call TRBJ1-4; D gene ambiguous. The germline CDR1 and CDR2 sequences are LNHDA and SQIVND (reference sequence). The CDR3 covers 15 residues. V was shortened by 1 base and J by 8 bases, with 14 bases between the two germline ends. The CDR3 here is CASSIGGFWIEKLFF. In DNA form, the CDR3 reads TGTGCCAGTAGTATAGGCGGATTTTGGATCGAAAAACTGTTTTTT.

The DNA of the CDR3 is TGTGCCAGCAGTTACTGGACAGGGAACACCGGGGAGCTGTTTTTT. Translating it yields CASSYWTGNTGELFF. The chain recombines TRBV6-5 with TRBJ2-2, with TRBD1 identical over 7 bases. The junction had 0 bases not matched to a gene; V was cut back by 1 base and J by 1 base. The CDR3 loop spans 15 amino acids. The germline gives CDR1 MNHEY, CDR2 SVGAGI.

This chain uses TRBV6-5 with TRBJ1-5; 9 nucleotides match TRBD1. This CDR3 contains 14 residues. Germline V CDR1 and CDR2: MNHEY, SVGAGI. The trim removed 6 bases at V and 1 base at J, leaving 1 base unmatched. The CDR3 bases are TGTGCCAGCAGAGGGACAGGGAGCAATCAGCCCCAGCATTTT. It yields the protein CASRGTGSNQPQHF.

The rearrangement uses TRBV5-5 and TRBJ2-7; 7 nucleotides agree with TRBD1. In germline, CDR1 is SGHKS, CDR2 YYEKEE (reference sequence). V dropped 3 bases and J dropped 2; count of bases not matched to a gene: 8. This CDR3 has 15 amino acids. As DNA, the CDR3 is TGTGCCAGCAGCTCGTGGACAGGATACCCCTACGAGCAGTACTTC. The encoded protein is CASSSWTGYPYEQYF.

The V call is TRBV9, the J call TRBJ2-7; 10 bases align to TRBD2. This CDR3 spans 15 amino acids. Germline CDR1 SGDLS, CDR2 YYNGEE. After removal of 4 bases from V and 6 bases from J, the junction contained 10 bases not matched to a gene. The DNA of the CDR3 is TGTGCCAGCAGCCCAACTAGCGGGATGTCGTCCGAGCAGTACTTC. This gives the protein CASSPTSGMSSEQYF.

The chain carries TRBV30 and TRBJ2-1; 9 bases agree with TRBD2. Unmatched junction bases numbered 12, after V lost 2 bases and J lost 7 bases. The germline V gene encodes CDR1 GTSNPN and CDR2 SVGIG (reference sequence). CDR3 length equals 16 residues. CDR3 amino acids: CAWSLDLAGGENEQFF. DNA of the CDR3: TGTGCCTGGAGTCTAGATCTCGCGGGAGGGGAGAATGAGCAGTTCTTC.

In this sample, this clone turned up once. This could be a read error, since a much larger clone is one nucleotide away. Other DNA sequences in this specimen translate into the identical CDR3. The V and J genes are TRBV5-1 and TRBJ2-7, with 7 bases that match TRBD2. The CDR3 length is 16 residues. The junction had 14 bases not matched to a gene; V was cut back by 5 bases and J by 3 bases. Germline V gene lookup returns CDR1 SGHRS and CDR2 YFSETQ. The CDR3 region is CASRRNPGTGGYEQYF. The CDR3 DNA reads TGCGCCAGCAGGCGTAACCCCGGGACGGGGGGCTACGAGCAGTACTTC. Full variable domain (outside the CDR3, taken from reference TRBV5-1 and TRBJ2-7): KAGVTQTPRYLIKTRGQQVTLSCSPISGHRSVSWYQQTPGQGLQFLFEYFSETQRNKGNFPGRFSGRQFSNSRSEMNVSTLELGDSALYLCASRRNPGTGGYEQYFGPGTRLTVT.

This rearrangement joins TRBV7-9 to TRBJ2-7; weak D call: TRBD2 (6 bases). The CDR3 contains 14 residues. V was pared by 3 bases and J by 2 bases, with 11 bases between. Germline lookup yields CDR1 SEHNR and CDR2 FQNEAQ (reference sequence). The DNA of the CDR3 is TGTGCCAGCAGCTTGGTAGCGGATACCTACGAGCAGTACTTC. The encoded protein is CASSLVADTYEQYF.

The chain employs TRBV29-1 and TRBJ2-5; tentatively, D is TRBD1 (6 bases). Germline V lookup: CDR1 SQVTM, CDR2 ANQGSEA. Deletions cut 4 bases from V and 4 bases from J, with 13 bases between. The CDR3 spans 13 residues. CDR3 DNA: TGCAGCGTTGTTGGGGTAGGGGGAGAGACCCAGTACTTC. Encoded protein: CSVVGVGGETQYF.

This chain's CDR3 is CASSLGSNEQFF. In nucleotides, the CDR3 is TGTGCCAGCAGCTTAGGTAGCAATGAGCAGTTCTTC. V gene TRBV7-9 combines with J gene TRBJ2-1; D is unresolved. V lost 1 base, J lost 6 bases, and 4 bases lay in between. Germline V gene lookup returns CDR1 SEHNR and CDR2 FQNEAQ (reference sequence). This CDR3 contains 12 residues.

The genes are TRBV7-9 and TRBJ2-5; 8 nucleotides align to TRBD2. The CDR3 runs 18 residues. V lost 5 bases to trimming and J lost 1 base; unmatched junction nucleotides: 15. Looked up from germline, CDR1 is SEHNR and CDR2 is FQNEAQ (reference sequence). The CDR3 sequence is CASSPVPGGPVGQETQYF. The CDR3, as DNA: TGTGCCAGCAGCCCTGTACCGGGAGGGCCCGTAGGCCAAGAGACCCAGTACTTC.

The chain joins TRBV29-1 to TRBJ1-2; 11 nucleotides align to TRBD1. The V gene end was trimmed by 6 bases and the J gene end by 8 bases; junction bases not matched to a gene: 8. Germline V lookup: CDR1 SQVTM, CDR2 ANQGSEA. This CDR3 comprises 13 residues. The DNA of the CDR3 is TGCAGCGTGGACAGGGGGCGCTTCGGGGGCTACACCTTC. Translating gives CSVDRGRFGGYTF.

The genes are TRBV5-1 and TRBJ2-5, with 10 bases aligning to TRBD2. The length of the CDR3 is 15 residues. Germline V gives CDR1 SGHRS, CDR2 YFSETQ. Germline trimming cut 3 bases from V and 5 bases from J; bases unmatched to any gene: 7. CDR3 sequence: CASSSSGRARETQYF. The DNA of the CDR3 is TGCGCCAGCAGCTCGAGCGGGAGGGCTCGGGAGACCCAGTACTTC.

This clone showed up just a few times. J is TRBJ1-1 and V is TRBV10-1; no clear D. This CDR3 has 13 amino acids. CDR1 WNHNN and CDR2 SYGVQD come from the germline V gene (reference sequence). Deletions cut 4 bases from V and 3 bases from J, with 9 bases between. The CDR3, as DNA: TGCGCCAGCAGTGGGGAGGGCTACACTGAAGCTTTCTTT. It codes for CASSGEGYTEAFF.

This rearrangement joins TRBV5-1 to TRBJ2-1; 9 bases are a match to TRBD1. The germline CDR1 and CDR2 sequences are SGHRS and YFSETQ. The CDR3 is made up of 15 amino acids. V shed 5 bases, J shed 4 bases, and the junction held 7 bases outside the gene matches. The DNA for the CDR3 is TGCGCCAGCAGGGATGGGACAGGGTTATACAATGAGCAGTTCTTC. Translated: CASRDGTGLYNEQFF.

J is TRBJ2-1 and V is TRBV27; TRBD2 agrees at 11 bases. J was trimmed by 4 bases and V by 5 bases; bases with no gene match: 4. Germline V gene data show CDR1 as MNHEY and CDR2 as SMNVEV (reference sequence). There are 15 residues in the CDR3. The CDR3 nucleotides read TGTGCCAGCAGTGCCGGGACTAGCGGATACAATGAGCAGTTCTTC. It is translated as CASSAGTSGYNEQFF.

For the CDR3, the DNA is TGTGCCAGCAGTCTTGCCGGGGTCCCCGAGCAGTTCTTC. Translated, it gives CASSLAGVPEQFF. The chain carries TRBV27 and TRBJ2-1, with D possibly TRBD2 on 5 matching bases. Germline values: CDR1 MNHEY, CDR2 SMNVEV (reference sequence). CDR3 size: 13 residues. The ends were cut back, 5 bases at V and 10 bases at J, with 15 bases in the middle.

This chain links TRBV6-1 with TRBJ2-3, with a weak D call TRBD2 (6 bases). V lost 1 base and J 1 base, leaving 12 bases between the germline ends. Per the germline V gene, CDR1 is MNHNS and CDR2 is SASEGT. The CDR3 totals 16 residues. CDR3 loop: CASSEEGWEGTDTQYF. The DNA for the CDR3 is TGTGCCAGCAGTGAAGAGGGGTGGGAGGGCACAGATACGCAGTATTTT.

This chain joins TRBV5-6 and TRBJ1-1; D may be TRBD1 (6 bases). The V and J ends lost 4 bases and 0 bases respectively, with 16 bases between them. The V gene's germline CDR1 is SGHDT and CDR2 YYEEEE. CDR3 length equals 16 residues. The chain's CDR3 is CASSHGDTSLNTEAFF. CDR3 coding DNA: TGTGCCAGCAGCCATGGGGACACCAGTTTGAACACTGAAGCTTTCTTT. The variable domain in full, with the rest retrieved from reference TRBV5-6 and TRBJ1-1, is DAGVTQSPTHLIKTRGQQVTLRCSPKSGHDTVSWYQQALGQGPQFIFQYYEEEERQRGNFPDRFSGHQFPNYSSELNVNALLLGDSALYLCASSHGDTSLNTEAFFGQGTRLTVV.